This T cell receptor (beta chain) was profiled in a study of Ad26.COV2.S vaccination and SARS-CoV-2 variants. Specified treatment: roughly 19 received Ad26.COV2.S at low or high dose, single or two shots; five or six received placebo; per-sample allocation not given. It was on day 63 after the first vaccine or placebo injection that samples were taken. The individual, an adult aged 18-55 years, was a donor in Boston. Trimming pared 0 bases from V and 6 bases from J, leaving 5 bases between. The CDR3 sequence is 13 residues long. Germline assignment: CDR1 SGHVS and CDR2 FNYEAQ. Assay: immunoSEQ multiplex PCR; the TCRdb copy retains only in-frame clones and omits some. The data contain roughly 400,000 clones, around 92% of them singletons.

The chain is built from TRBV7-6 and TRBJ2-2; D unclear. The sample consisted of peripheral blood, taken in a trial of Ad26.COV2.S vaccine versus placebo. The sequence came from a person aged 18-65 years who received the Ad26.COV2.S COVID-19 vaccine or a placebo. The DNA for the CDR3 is TGTGCCAGCAGCTTAGCGAGTCCCGGGGAGCTGTTTTTT. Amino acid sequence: CASSLASPGELFF.